This T cell receptor beta chain comes out of a study of siplizumab effects on memory and regulatory T cells. The study assayed around 9 x 10^4 TCR templates per sample. Clones were sequenced by immunoSEQ multiplex PCR, and TCRdb holds only the in-frame ones, with some missing. The table shows over 60,000 clones, with more than 80% occurring only once. This clone came up once. Its antigen is still unknown. Overall study results and limits: Tracing alloreactive clones into unstimulated subsets worked for only a minor fraction of them.

The CDR3 extends over 13 amino acids. The V gene's germline CDR1 is KGHSH and CDR2 LQKENI. V was shortened by 5 bases and J by 1 base, with 9 bases between the two germline ends. This sequence joins TRBV18 and TRBJ2-7; either TRBD1 or TRBD2 may supply D (6 bases each). The sequencing sample was made of CD8+ T cells sorted from blood. This receptor was obtained from a human donor in good health. The CDR3 spells CASSGGTSYEQYF. In nucleotides, the CDR3 is TGTGCCAGCTCAGGCGGGACATCCTACGAGCAGTACTTC. Using reference TRBV18 and TRBJ2-7 for the parts outside the CDR3, the full variable domain is NAGVMQNPRHLVRRRGQEARLRCSPMKGHSHVYWYRQLPEEGLKFMVYLQKENIIDESGMPKERFSAEFPKEGPSILRIQQVVRGDSAAYFCASSGGTSYEQYFGPGTRLTVT.